The 26 T cell receptor beta chains reported below all come from one sample, sequenced in a study of T cell responses to AZD1222 COVID-19 vaccine. Generated by immunoSEQ multiplex PCR, the TCRdb table keeps only in-frame clones and is missing some. The table records around 200,000 clones, 93% of them present only once. Sequences were derived from peripheral blood, sampled on day 0 of AZD1222 vaccination. The receptors here all came from an adult in good health.

This chain links TRBV30 with TRBJ2-3; D not certain. Germline V lookup: CDR1 GTSNPN, CDR2 SVGIG (reference sequence). Trimming cost V 5 bases and J 7 bases, with 10 bases left between them. The CDR3 is 11 amino acids. CDR3 amino acids: CAWGAWNTQYF. DNA of the CDR3: TGTGCCTGGGGCGCTTGGAATACGCAGTATTTT.

This clone was found once. The V and J genes are TRBV2 and TRBJ1-6, with 7 positions matching TRBD1. This CDR3 is built from 17 residues. Germline V gene data show CDR1 as SNHLY and CDR2 as FYNNEI. Unmatched junction bases numbered 4, after V lost 2 bases and J lost 0 bases. CDR3 DNA: TGTGCCAGCAGTGAAAGGGGGCCGAGCTCCTATAATTCACCCCTCCACTTT. Translation: CASSERGPSSYNSPLHF.

This clone was detected once. This sequence joins TRBV7-9 and TRBJ2-1; 7 positions agree with TRBD1. The V segment lost 5 bases and the J segment 3 bases; nucleotides outside the gene matches: 7. This CDR3 has 15 residues. CDR1 and CDR2 (germline): SEHNR, FQNEAQ (reference sequence). As DNA, the CDR3 is TGTGCCAGCAGCATAACGACAGGGCTCTACAATGAGCAGTTCTTC. Amino acid sequence: CASSITTGLYNEQFF.

V is TRBV5-6 and J is TRBJ2-1; 9 positions match TRBD2. Germline assignment: CDR1 SGHDT and CDR2 YYEEEE. This CDR3 has 17 amino acids. The trim removed 4 bases at V and 8 bases at J, leaving 16 bases unmatched. The CDR3 DNA reads TGTGCCAGCAGCGCCCGGGGGGTAGCGGGAGCGCGGGATGAGCAGTTCTTC. Translated, it gives CASSARGVAGARDEQFF.

The rearrangement joins TRBV4-1 to TRBJ1-2; 7 bases are shared with TRBD1. The germline V gene encodes CDR1 MGHRA and CDR2 YSYEKL. V shed 0 bases and J 7 bases; nucleotides not matched to a gene: 11. This CDR3 has 16 residues. CDR3 protein: CASSQEATGRKGGYTF. CDR3 coding DNA: TGCGCCAGCAGCCAAGAGGCGACAGGGAGGAAAGGTGGCTACACCTTC.

This sequence joins TRBV5-6 and TRBJ1-5; D remains unclear. The CDR3 has 14 amino acids. Trimming cost V 3 bases and J 4 bases, with 11 bases left between them. Germline assignment: CDR1 SGHDT and CDR2 YYEEEE. The CDR3 DNA is TGTGCCAGCAGCTCCGGAGGCGAAAATCAGCCCCAGCATTTT. It codes for CASSSGGENQPQHF.

This rearrangement joins TRBV27 to TRBJ2-3; D is perhaps TRBD1 (5 bases). Per the germline V gene, CDR1 is MNHEY and CDR2 is SMNVEV (reference sequence). The CDR3 has 15 residues. Trimming shortened V by 5 bases and J by 1 base, and 13 bases separated the two germline ends. CDR3: CASSLQGYRTDTQYF. The CDR3 nucleotides read TGTGCCAGCAGTCTGCAGGGTTATCGCACAGATACGCAGTATTTT.

There are a few counts of this clone. The chain joins TRBV25-1 to TRBJ1-2; D gene ambiguous. The CDR3 loop spans 13 amino acids. The V end was cut by 9 bases, the J end by 3 bases, with 14 bases between. Germline lookup yields CDR1 MGHDK and CDR2 SYGVNS. The CDR3 region is CASRRGVDYGYTF. CDR3 in DNA: TGTGCCAGTAGGCGTGGCGTTGACTATGGCTACACCTTC.

This chain uses TRBV15 with TRBJ1-2, with D maybe TRBD1 (5 bases). V was clipped by 6 bases and J by 6 bases, with 20 bases between them. Germline V CDR1 and CDR2: LNHNV, YYDKDF (reference sequence). CDR3 size: 15 residues. The DNA of the CDR3 is TGTGCCACCAGTACCCGGGGGAGCACCCGTGATGGCTACACCTTC. Translation gives CATSTRGSTRDGYTF.

The V gene is TRBV24-1, the J gene TRBJ2-1, with D unresolved. Germline CDR1 is KGHDR and CDR2 is SFDVKD. Trimming stripped 3 bases from V and 6 bases from J, with 11 bases between. CDR3 length: 14 amino acids. The CDR3 sequence: CATSDHYHLNEQFF. The CDR3 DNA is TGTGCCACCAGTGATCACTACCACCTCAATGAGCAGTTCTTC.

The chain uses TRBV5-4 and TRBJ1-6; D remains ambiguous. The germline V and J ends were trimmed by 4 bases and 9 bases, with 14 bases remaining between them. Germline assignment: CDR1 SGHNT and CDR2 YYREEE (reference sequence). The CDR3 covers 14 residues. The CDR3 is CASSPPGSISPLHF. CDR3 coding DNA: TGTGCCAGCAGCCCGCCCGGCTCTATTTCACCCCTCCACTTT.

CDR3 amino acids: CASSQTDRGYTF. The CDR3 DNA is TGTGCCAGCAGCCAGACTGACCGAGGCTACACCTTC. This chain joins TRBV7-9 and TRBJ1-2, with D hard to call. This CDR3 spans 12 amino acids. Per the germline V gene, CDR1 is SEHNR and CDR2 is FQNEAQ (reference sequence). V shed 5 bases and J shed 8 bases, with 12 bases lying between them.

The chain recombines TRBV7-2 with TRBJ1-4; D may be TRBD1 (5 bases). The ends were cut back, 6 bases at V and 5 bases at J, with 16 bases in the middle. This CDR3 comprises 15 residues. CDR1 and CDR2 from the germline V gene are SGHTA and FQGNSA. The CDR3 spells CASRQETVKNEKLFF. CDR3 sequence (DNA): TGTGCCAGCAGACAAGAGACAGTAAAGAATGAAAAACTGTTTTTT.

The CDR3 DNA reads TGTGCCAGCAGTTACAGGGTTCGGGGTAGTTCACCCCTCCACTTT. Its translation is CASSYRVRGSSPLHF. The rearrangement uses TRBV6-5 and TRBJ1-6; D is uncertain. The V gene's germline CDR1 is MNHEY and CDR2 SVGAGI. The CDR3 length is 15 residues. The V gene lost 2 bases and the J gene lost 9 bases, with 14 bases spanning the gap.

This rearrangement joins TRBV5-1 to TRBJ1-2; the match to TRBD1 covers 8 bases. The germline V gene has CDR1 SGHRS and CDR2 YFSETQ. The V and J ends lost 0 bases and 5 bases, in that order; junction bases with no gene match: 3. The length of the CDR3 is 14 residues. DNA of the CDR3: TGCGCCAGCAGCTTGGAATGGACAGGGTATGGCTACACCTTC. Translated, it gives CASSLEWTGYGYTF.

This chain connects TRBV9 to TRBJ2-3; D call uncertain. CDR1 is SGDLS and CDR2 is YYNGEE in the germline V gene. This CDR3 has 13 residues. Deletions cut 1 base from V and 6 bases from J, with 9 bases between. The chain's CDR3 is CASSVPGPDTQYF. Here the CDR3 DNA reads TGTGCCAGCAGCGTACCTGGGCCCGATACGCAGTATTTT.

This rearrangement joins TRBV6-1 to TRBJ1-2, with D unresolved. CDR3 length: 12 residues. Per the germline V gene, CDR1 is MNHNS and CDR2 is SASEGT. V was cut by 5 bases and J by 2 bases, with 6 bases left in between. This CDR3 is CASSQTNYGYTF. CDR3 DNA sequence: TGTGCCAGCAGTCAGACGAACTATGGCTACACCTTC.

This clone was observed a few times. J is TRBJ1-1 and V is TRBV3-1 (or the pseudogene TRBV3-2); D is unresolved. CDR3 length: 14 amino acids. Germline V gene sequence: CDR1 LGHDT, CDR2 YNNKEL (reference sequence). Trimming removed 4 bases at V and 3 bases at J, with 12 bases between. The CDR3 coding sequence is TGTGCCAGCAGCCCTAGATTGGGCGACACTGAAGCTTTCTTT. Its translation: CASSPRLGDTEAFF.

The chain joins TRBV18 to TRBJ2-7; the match to TRBD2 covers 7 bases. The CDR3 runs to 16 residues. Per germline, CDR1 KGHSH and CDR2 LQKENI. V gave up 4 bases and J gave up 1 base; unmatched junction bases: 10. CDR3: CASSREGGRSSYEQYF. CDR3 nucleotides: TGTGCCAGCTCACGGGAGGGAGGCCGCTCTTCCTACGAGCAGTACTTC.

Written as DNA, the CDR3 is TGCGCCAGCAGTGAGCCTGGACAGGGGGGTGGCTACACCTTC. Translation gives CASSEPGQGGGYTF. The V call is TRBV10-2, the J call TRBJ1-2; 10 nucleotides match TRBD1. After removal of 2 bases from V and 7 bases from J, the junction contained 4 bases not matched to a gene. Per the germline V gene, CDR1 is WSHSY and CDR2 is SAAADI. The CDR3 contains 14 residues.

V gene TRBV13 combines with J gene TRBJ2-7; 9 bases match TRBD2. Germline values: CDR1 PRHDT, CDR2 FYEKMQ (reference sequence). J lost 2 bases, V lost 1 base, and 3 bases had no gene match. The CDR3 extends over 15 amino acids. The CDR3, as DNA: TGTGCCAGCAGCTTAGCCCAGCGGGAGGCCTACGAGCAGTACTTC. Protein sequence: CASSLAQREAYEQYF. Drawing the rest from reference TRBV13 and TRBJ2-7, the complete variable domain is AAGVIQSPRHLIKEKRETATLKCYPIPRHDTVYWYQQGPGQDPQFLISFYEKMQSDKGSIPDRFSAQQFSDYHSELNMSSLELGDSALYFCASSLAQREAYEQYFGPGTRLTVT.

This clone came up once. V gene TRBV3-1 (or the pseudogene TRBV3-2) combines with J gene TRBJ1-2, with unresolved D. V lost 2 bases and J 3 bases, leaving 4 bases between the germline ends. The CDR3 is made up of 12 amino acids. Germline loops: CDR1 LGHDT, CDR2 YNNKEL (reference sequence). DNA of the CDR3: TGTGCCAGCAGCCAACTCGACTATGGCTACACCTTC. This gives the protein CASSQLDYGYTF.

The V call is TRBV18, the J call TRBJ1-6; 8 bases match TRBD1. The ends lost 4 bases at V and 6 bases at J; junction bases unmatched: 8. The CDR3 runs 16 residues. Germline CDR1 and CDR2: KGHSH and LQKENI. The CDR3 DNA sequence: TGTGCCAGCTCACAAAACCCGGGACAGGTTAATTCACCCCTCCACTTT. It yields the protein CASSQNPGQVNSPLHF.

V gene TRBV19 combines with J gene TRBJ2-7, with 8 bases aligning to TRBD1. The CDR3 has 15 amino acids. After removal of 3 bases from V and 7 bases from J, the junction contained 11 bases not matched to a gene. Germline V gene lookup returns CDR1 LNHDA and CDR2 SQIVND (reference sequence). The DNA of the CDR3 is TGTGCCAGTAGTATTGGGACAGGTGCCGGAGGGGAGCAGTACTTC. This sequence encodes CASSIGTGAGGEQYF.

J is TRBJ1-6 and V is TRBV14; D unresolved. V lost 0 bases and J 16 bases, leaving 16 bases between the germline ends. Germline V gene sequence: CDR1 SGHDN, CDR2 FVKESK. The CDR3 is 14 amino acids. DNA for the CDR3: TGTGCCAGCAGCCAAGACCCGATAGAAACTATACTCCACTTT. This sequence encodes CASSQDPIETILHF.

The chain joins TRBV7-9 to TRBJ1-2; D unclear. The CDR3 contains 15 residues. V lost 6 bases, J lost 0 bases, and 14 bases lay in between. Per the germline V gene, CDR1 is SEHNR and CDR2 is FQNEAQ (reference sequence). The CDR3 nucleotides are TGTGCCAGCAGACCCGAGTGGGGTGCTAACTATGGCTACACCTTC. It is translated as CASRPEWGANYGYTF.